Listed here is a single TCR beta chain. Here immunoSEQ multiplex PCR was the method, and the copy in TCRdb shows in-frame clones only, minus some. The data contain a few hundred thousand clones, roughly 87% of them singletons. V gave up 3 bases and J gave up 3 bases, with 21 bases separating them. CDR1 and CDR2 from the germline V gene are SEHNR and FQNEAQ (reference sequence). This CDR3 contains 17 residues. The sample originates from a study of blood T cell repertoires in COVID-19. The rearrangement joins TRBV7-9 to TRBJ2-7; D not certain. Sequencing used PBMCs or T cells enriched from blood (not recorded which). This clonotype originated in a woman aged 18-29 years who had recovered from COVID-19. The CDR3 DNA reads TGTGCCAGCAGCTTGGGCACCTCTCCGTTTGTGGTCTACGAGCAGTACTTC. Its protein product is CASSLGTSPFVVYEQYF.